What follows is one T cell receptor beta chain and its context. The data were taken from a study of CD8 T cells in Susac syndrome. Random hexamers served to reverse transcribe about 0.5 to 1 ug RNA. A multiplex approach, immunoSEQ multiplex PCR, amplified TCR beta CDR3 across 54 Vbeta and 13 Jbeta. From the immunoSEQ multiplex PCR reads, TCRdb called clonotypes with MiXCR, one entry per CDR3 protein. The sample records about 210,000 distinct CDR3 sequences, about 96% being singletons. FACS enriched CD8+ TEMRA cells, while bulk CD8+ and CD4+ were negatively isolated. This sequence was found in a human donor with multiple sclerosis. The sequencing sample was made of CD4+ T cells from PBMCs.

The CDR3 is CASSLGGAGGYEQYF. CDR3 bases: TGCGCCAGCAGCCTGGGCGGCGCGGGAGGCTACGAGCAGTACTTC. The chain carries TRBV5-1 and TRBJ2-7; 8 bases fit TRBD2. Germline V CDR1 and CDR2: SGHRS, YFSETQ. J was trimmed by 3 bases and V by 4 bases; bases with no gene match: 9. CDR3 length equals 15 residues.